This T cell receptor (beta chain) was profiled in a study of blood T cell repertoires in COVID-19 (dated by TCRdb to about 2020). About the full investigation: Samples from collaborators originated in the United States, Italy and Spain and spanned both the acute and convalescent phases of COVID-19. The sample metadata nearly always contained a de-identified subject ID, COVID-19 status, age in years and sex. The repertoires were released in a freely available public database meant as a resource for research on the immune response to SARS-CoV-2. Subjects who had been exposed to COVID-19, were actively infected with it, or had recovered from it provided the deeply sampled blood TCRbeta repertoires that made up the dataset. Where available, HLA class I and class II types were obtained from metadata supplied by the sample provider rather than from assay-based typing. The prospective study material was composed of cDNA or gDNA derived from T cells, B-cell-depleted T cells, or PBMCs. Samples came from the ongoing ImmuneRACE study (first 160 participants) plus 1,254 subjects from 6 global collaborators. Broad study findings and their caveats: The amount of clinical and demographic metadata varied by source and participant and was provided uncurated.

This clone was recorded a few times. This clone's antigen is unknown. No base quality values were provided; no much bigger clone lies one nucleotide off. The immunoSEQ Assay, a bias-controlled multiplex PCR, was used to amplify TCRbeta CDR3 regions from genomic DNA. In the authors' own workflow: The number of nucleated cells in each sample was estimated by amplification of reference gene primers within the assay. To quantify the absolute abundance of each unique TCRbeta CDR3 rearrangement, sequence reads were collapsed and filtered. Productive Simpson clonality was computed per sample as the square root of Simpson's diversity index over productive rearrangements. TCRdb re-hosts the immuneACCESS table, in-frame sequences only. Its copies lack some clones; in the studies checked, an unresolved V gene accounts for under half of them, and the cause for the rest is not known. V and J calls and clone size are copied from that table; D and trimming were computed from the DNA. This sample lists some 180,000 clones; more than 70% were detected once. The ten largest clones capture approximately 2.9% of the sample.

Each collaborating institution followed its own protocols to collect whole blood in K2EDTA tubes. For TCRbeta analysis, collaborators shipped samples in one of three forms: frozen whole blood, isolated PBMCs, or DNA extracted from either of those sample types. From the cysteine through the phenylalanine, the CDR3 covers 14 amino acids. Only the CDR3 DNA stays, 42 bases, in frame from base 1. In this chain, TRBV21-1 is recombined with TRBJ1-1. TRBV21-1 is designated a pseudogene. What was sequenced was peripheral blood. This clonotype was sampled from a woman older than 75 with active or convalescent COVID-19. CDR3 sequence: CASSKAVRHTEAFF. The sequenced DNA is TGTGCCAGCAGCAAAGCGGTGAGGCACACTGAAGCTTTCTTT.